This TCR beta chain was sequenced for a study of shared clonotypes between healthy human individuals. Comment on this clone: The antigen remains undetermined.

TCRdb's table, derived via immunoSEQ multiplex PCR, lists solely in-frame clones and lacks some. The table shows about 690,000 clones, with about 90% occurring only once. CDR1 is SGHTA, CDR2 FQGTGA, per germline. CDR3 size: 18 residues. The V and J ends lost 4 bases and 4 bases, in that order; junction bases with no gene match: 10. The study, taken as a whole, reports: Generation of non-shared clonotypes was less probable than generation of clonotypes shared by all four donors.

The V gene is TRBV7-3, the J gene TRBJ2-1, with TRBD2 identical over 13 bases. Sequencing was carried out using memory CD8+ T cells from PBMCs. The subset is: CD45RO+ cells pooled with CCR7-negative TemRA cells. The TCR originated in a man between 18 and 29 years old in good health. Some clones in this sample may be carry-over from other donors' samples. CDR3 sequence: CASSSRTSGRATYNEQFF. The CDR3 bases are TGTGCCAGCAGCTCTCGGACTAGCGGGAGAGCTACGTACAATGAGCAGTTCTTC.